One and the same sample provided the 5 T cell receptor beta chains below, sequenced in a study of Ad26.COV2.S vaccination and SARS-CoV-2 variants. Treatment in this sample: roughly 19 received Ad26.COV2.S at low or high dose, single or two shots; roughly five received placebo; per-sample allocation not given. Following the first vaccine or placebo injection, samples were taken on day 63. Only in-frame clones appear in the TCRdb table, and some are missing; sequencing was by immunoSEQ multiplex PCR. The sample shows roughly 500,000 clones, around nine tenths of them seen only once. The sequencing here drew on peripheral blood, taken in a trial of Ad26.COV2.S vaccine versus placebo. The source of these receptors is a person between 18 and 65 years old who received the Ad26.COV2.S COVID-19 vaccine or a placebo.

A few counts support this clone. Since the CDR3 does not end with the conserved phenylalanine or tryptophan, this likely comes from a read error. Because the CDR3's place on the DNA is in doubt, the DNA is left out and the CDR3 is given as listed by TCRdb. The V call is TRBV6-1, the J call TRBJ1-2; TRBD1 is taken as the D call from the table, unchecked against the DNA. In germline, CDR1 is MNHNS, CDR2 SASEGT. The CDR3 length is 13 residues, termini included. The chain's CDR3 is CASSETGARVSFS.

This chain links TRBV30 with TRBJ2-1, with a tentative D call TRBD1 (6 bases). Trimming removed 2 bases at V and 6 bases at J, with 8 bases between. CDR1 GTSNPN and CDR2 SVGIG come from the germline V gene (reference sequence). CDR3 length: 12 amino acids. The CDR3 region is CAWSKQGNEQFF. CDR3 in DNA: TGTGCCTGGAGTAAACAGGGCAATGAGCAGTTCTTC.

The chain recombines TRBV14 with TRBJ2-1, with a weak D call TRBD2 (6 bases). The CDR3 is 16 residues long. Germline V gives CDR1 SGHDN, CDR2 FVKESK. V gave up 1 base and J gave up 7 bases, with 17 bases separating them. In DNA, the CDR3 is TGTGCCAGCAGCCAAGGAACGCCTAGCGTAAGTAATGAGCAGTTCTTC. Translating it yields CASSQGTPSVSNEQFF.

This clone was seen a few times. The gene calls are TRBV7-8 and TRBJ1-1; weak D call: TRBD1 (5 bases). V was clipped by 3 bases and J by 5 bases, with 10 bases between them. The CDR3 is 13 residues long. CDR1 is SGHVS and CDR2 is FQNEAQ in the germline V gene. The CDR3 nucleotides read TGTGCCAGCAGCTTGGAGGGGCCTACTGAAGCTTTCTTT. It specifies CASSLEGPTEAFF.

The chain combines TRBV19 with TRBJ2-2; 8 nucleotides match TRBD2. Germline loops: CDR1 LNHDA, CDR2 SQIVND (reference sequence). The CDR3 loop spans 13 amino acids. Trimming took 7 bases from V and 6 from J; bases not matched to a gene: 4. The CDR3 here is CASTGGGPGELFF. As DNA, the CDR3 is TGTGCCAGTACGGGAGGGGGACCCGGGGAGCTGTTTTTT.